A selection of T cell receptor beta chains follows, all from one sample in a study of blood T cell repertoires in COVID-19. Clones were sequenced by immunoSEQ multiplex PCR, and TCRdb holds only the in-frame ones, with some missing. Of hundreds of thousands of clones listed, about 88% are singletons. The specimen sequenced was peripheral blood. These TCRs come from a woman between 65 and 79 years old with COVID-19, enrolled during active disease. Both conserved end residues are part of each CDR3. Fields, in order: CDR3 protein, CDR3 DNA, D gene, V gene, J gene, clone size. D genes are given only for firm matches. Clone size is not always given. Where it is, it says once, few, many or a class for expanded clones.

CDR3: CASSDSESGKETQYF
DNA: TGCGCCAGCAGCGACTCAGAGTCGGGAAAAGAGACCCAGTACTTC
D: -
V: TRBV10-1
J: TRBJ2-5
size: -

CDR3: CASSESRRANTEAFF
DNA: TGCGCCAGCAGTGAGTCGCGGAGGGCGAACACTGAAGCTTTCTTT
D: -
V: TRBV10-1
J: TRBJ1-1
size: -

CDR3: CATSDPTGAGNTIYF
DNA: TGTGCCACCAGTGATCCTACAGGGGCTGGAAACACCATATATTTT
D: TRBD1
V: TRBV24-1
J: TRBJ1-3
size: -

CDR3: CATSAGREDRNTQYF
DNA: TGTGCCACCAGTGCCGGCAGGGAGGATAGGAATACGCAGTATTTT
D: -
V: TRBV24-1
J: TRBJ2-3
size: -

CDR3: CASSRAGTGGSGYTF
DNA: TGCGCCAGCAGTCGCGCCGGGACAGGGGGATCTGGCTACACCTTC
D: TRBD1
V: TRBV4-3
J: TRBJ1-2
size: -

CDR3: CASSVVTGDGYTF
DNA: TGTGCCAGCAGCGTAGTGACAGGGGATGGCTACACCTTC
D: TRBD1
V: TRBV9
J: TRBJ1-2
size: -

CDR3: CSATGRQGAFF
DNA: TGCAGTGCTACGGGCCGACAGGGAGCTTTCTTT
D: TRBD1
V: TRBV20-1
J: TRBJ1-1
size: -

CDR3: CSVFSWASSGGGLEQFF
DNA: TGCAGCGTGTTTTCCTGGGCGTCTAGCGGGGGCGGTCTTGAGCAGTTCTTC
D: TRBD2
V: TRBV29-1
J: TRBJ2-1
size: -

CDR3: CASSQYYGGNSPLHF
DNA: TGTGCCAGCAGCCAATATTACGGAGGGAATTCACCCCTCCACTTT
D: -
V: TRBV14
J: TRBJ1-6
size: -

CDR3: CASSEIGPGERNEQYF
DNA: TGTGCCAGCAGTGAAATCGGTCCGGGGGAAAGAAACGAGCAGTACTTC
D: -
V: TRBV6-1
J: TRBJ2-7
size: few

CDR3: CASSFSGTENTEAFF
DNA: TGTGCCAGCTCGTTCTCCGGGACAGAGAACACTGAAGCTTTCTTT
D: TRBD1
V: TRBV18
J: TRBJ1-1
size: -

CDR3: CASSSLSNTEAFF
DNA: TGTGCCAGCAGCTCGCTATCGAACACTGAAGCTTTCTTT
D: -
V: TRBV28
J: TRBJ1-1
size: -

CDR3: CASSLAAGDFSGANVLTF
DNA: TGTGCCAGCAGCTTAGCAGCGGGGGATTTCTCTGGGGCCAACGTCCTGACTTTC
D: TRBD2
V: TRBV7-6
J: TRBJ2-6
size: -

CDR3: CASAQDRDFETQYF
DNA: TGTGCCAGCGCACAGGACAGGGATTTCGAGACCCAGTACTTC
D: TRBD1
V: TRBV18
J: TRBJ2-5
size: once

CDR3: CSTTAGTDTDTQYF
DNA: TGCAGCACTACTGCCGGGACAGACACAGATACGCAGTATTTT
D: TRBD1
V: TRBV29-1
J: TRBJ2-3
size: -

CDR3: CASRDSSGANVLTF
DNA: TGTGCCAGCAGAGATAGCTCTGGGGCCAACGTCCTGACTTTC
D: -
V: TRBV6-6
J: TRBJ2-6
size: few

CDR3: CSVEDRGSETQYF
DNA: TGCAGCGTTGAAGATCGGGGATCGGAAACCCAGTACTTC
D: -
V: TRBV29-1
J: TRBJ2-5
size: once

CDR3: CASSLDGGAPGYGYTF
DNA: TGTGCCAGCAGCTTAGATGGGGGGGCCCCCGGGTATGGCTACACCTTC
D: -
V: TRBV7-9
J: TRBJ1-2
size: -

CDR3: CASSVQGMNEQFF
DNA: TGTGCCAGCAGCGTACAGGGGATGAATGAGCAGTTCTTC
D: TRBD1
V: TRBV7-3
J: TRBJ2-1
size: -

CDR3: CATQSGGASGELFF
DNA: TGCGCCACCCAAAGCGGGGGGGCGTCGGGGGAGCTGTTTTTT
D: TRBD2
V: TRBV10-1
J: TRBJ2-2
size: -

CDR3: CASSPPTGALKGNQPQHF
DNA: TGTGCCAGCAGTCCCCCGACAGGGGCCCTAAAGGGCAATCAGCCCCAGCATTTT
D: TRBD1
V: TRBV2
J: TRBJ1-5
size: -

CDR3: CASSQGSNAVYGYTF
DNA: TGTGCCAGCAGCCAAGGTAGCAACGCTGTCTATGGCTACACCTTC
D: -
V: TRBV3-1/TRBV3-2
J: TRBJ1-2
size: -

CDR3: CAISESSWAGERNEQFF
DNA: TGTGCCATCAGTGAGTCGAGTTGGGCGGGGGAGAGGAATGAGCAGTTCTTC
D: TRBD2
V: TRBV10-3
J: TRBJ2-1
size: -

CDR3: CASSPSGDTQYF
DNA: TGCGCCAGCAGCCCCTCGGGAGATACGCAGTATTTT
D: -
V: TRBV10-1
J: TRBJ2-3
size: once

CDR3: CASSQETGTGDEQYF
DNA: TGTGCCAGCAGCCAAGAGACAGGGACTGGTGACGAGCAGTACTTC
D: -
V: TRBV3-1/TRBV3-2
J: TRBJ2-7
size: -

CDR3: CASSPGQTNSPLHF
DNA: TGTGCCAGCAGTCCCGGACAGACGAATTCACCCCTCCACTTT
D: -
V: TRBV6-6
J: TRBJ1-6
size: -

CDR3: CASSHGSLRGPLGSGYEQYF
DNA: TGCGCCAGCAGCCATGGTAGTTTGAGGGGGCCTCTAGGGTCGGGATACGAGCAGTACTTC
D: TRBD1
V: TRBV4-1
J: TRBJ2-7
size: -

CDR3: CASSVRVAGNTGELFF
DNA: TGTGCCAGCAGCGTAAGAGTAGCGGGGAATACCGGGGAGCTGTTTTTT
D: TRBD2
V: TRBV9
J: TRBJ2-2
size: -

CDR3: CASSLNRGAEQYF
DNA: TGTGCCAGCAGTCTCAACAGGGGCGCCGAGCAGTACTTC
D: TRBD1
V: TRBV12-3/TRBV12-4
J: TRBJ2-7
size: -

CDR3: CAWSVGGGTDTQYF
DNA: TGTGCCTGGAGTGTCGGGGGGGGCACAGATACGCAGTATTTT
D: TRBD2
V: TRBV30
J: TRBJ2-3
size: -

CDR3: CASSLDRRSSYEQYF
DNA: TGTGCCAGCAGCTTGGACAGGCGAAGCTCCTACGAGCAGTACTTC
D: -
V: TRBV5-8
J: TRBJ2-7
size: -

CDR3: CATSDFRGGSYNEQFF
DNA: TGTGCCACCAGTGATTTCCGGGGGGGCTCCTACAATGAGCAGTTCTTC
D: TRBD2
V: TRBV24-1
J: TRBJ2-1
size: -

CDR3: CASSVSPGQAYEQYF
DNA: TGTGCCAGCAGCGTATCCCCCGGACAGGCCTACGAGCAGTACTTC
D: TRBD1
V: TRBV9
J: TRBJ2-7
size: once

CDR3: CASSHNRWGQGFEGFNQPQHF
DNA: TGCGCCAGCAGCCACAACAGGTGGGGACAGGGTTTTGAGGGGTTTAATCAGCCCCAGCATTTT
D: TRBD1
V: TRBV4-3
J: TRBJ1-5
size: -

CDR3: CATSDFQGSVNEQFF
DNA: TGTGCCACCAGTGATTTTCAGGGTTCGGTCAATGAGCAGTTCTTC
D: -
V: TRBV24-1
J: TRBJ2-1
size: -

CDR3: CASSAGDRGSGANVLTF
DNA: TGTGCCAGCAGTGCCGGGGACAGGGGTTCCGGGGCCAACGTCCTGACTTTC
D: TRBD1
V: TRBV2
J: TRBJ2-6
size: -

CDR3: CASSENAGQGAQEQYF
DNA: TGCGCCAGCAGCGAGAATGCGGGACAGGGGGCTCAGGAGCAGTACTTC
D: TRBD1
V: TRBV5-1
J: TRBJ2-7
size: -

CDR3: CASSLGTSGGREQYF
DNA: TGTGCCAGCAGTTTAGGAACTAGCGGGGGGAGGGAGCAGTACTTC
D: TRBD2
V: TRBV28
J: TRBJ2-7
size: -

CDR3: CASSSGGPHPGELFF
DNA: TGTGCCAGCAGTAGCGGGGGGCCCCACCCCGGGGAGCTGTTTTTT
D: TRBD2
V: TRBV7-9
J: TRBJ2-2
size: -

CDR3: CASSEGSGGAETQYF
DNA: TGTGCCAGCAGTGAAGGTAGCGGGGGGGCAGAGACCCAGTACTTC
D: TRBD2
V: TRBV2
J: TRBJ2-5
size: -

CDR3: CASSLRQGPYNEQFF
DNA: TGTGCCAGCAGCCTCAGACAGGGACCCTACAATGAGCAGTTCTTC
D: TRBD1
V: TRBV3-1/TRBV3-2
J: TRBJ2-1
size: -

CDR3: CASSEAWTGTYYGYTF
DNA: TGTGCCAGCAGTGAAGCGTGGACTGGGACATACTATGGCTACACCTTC
D: -
V: TRBV6-1
J: TRBJ1-2
size: -

CDR3: CASSSQRYGYTF
DNA: TGTGCCAGCAGTTCTCAGAGGTATGGCTACACCTTC
D: -
V: TRBV28
J: TRBJ1-2
size: -

CDR3: CAISEPDRGRGYGYTF
DNA: TGTGCCATCAGTGAGCCCGACAGGGGGCGAGGCTATGGCTACACCTTC
D: TRBD1
V: TRBV10-3
J: TRBJ1-2
size: -

CDR3: CASSFDRVGNGYTF
DNA: TGTGCCAGCAGCTTCGACAGGGTCGGAAATGGCTACACCTTC
D: TRBD1
V: TRBV7-8
J: TRBJ1-2
size: -

CDR3: CASSYWGQGAAYEQYF
DNA: TGTGCCAGCAGTTACTGGGGACAGGGGGCAGCCTACGAGCAGTACTTC
D: TRBD1
V: TRBV6-5
J: TRBJ2-7
size: -

CDR3: CASSLGQGDNNSPLHF
DNA: TGTGCCAGCAGCCTCGGACAGGGGGACAATAATTCACCCCTCCACTTT
D: TRBD1
V: TRBV6-6
J: TRBJ1-6
size: -

CDR3: CASSIAASGGALDTQYF
DNA: TGTGCCAGTAGTATCGCCGCTAGCGGGGGGGCCCTAGATACGCAGTATTTT
D: TRBD2
V: TRBV19
J: TRBJ2-3
size: once

CDR3: CASSLEGHTGAPNQPQHF
DNA: TGTGCCAGCAGCTTGGAAGGCCATACAGGGGCCCCCAATCAGCCCCAGCATTTT
D: TRBD1
V: TRBV5-8
J: TRBJ1-5
size: -